The T cell receptor beta chain under discussion was sequenced for a study of siplizumab effects on memory and regulatory T cells. The germline V gene has CDR1 SGHDT and CDR2 YYEEEE. V gave up 2 bases and J gave up 4 bases; unmatched junction bases: 8. The CDR3 totals 15 residues. Only in-frame clones appear in the TCRdb table, and some are missing; sequencing was by immunoSEQ multiplex PCR. This sample has 65,000 to 85,000 clones; 93% occur once, and the top ten carry about 4.5%. Sequencing was performed on CD8+ T cells sorted from blood. The chain couples TRBV5-6 to TRBJ2-7, with 8 bases aligning to TRBD2. This receptor was identified in a human donor in good health. CDR3 nucleotides: TGTGCCAGCAGCTTACGCGGTAGCGGGGATTACGAGCAGTACTTC. It encodes CASSLRGSGDYEQYF.